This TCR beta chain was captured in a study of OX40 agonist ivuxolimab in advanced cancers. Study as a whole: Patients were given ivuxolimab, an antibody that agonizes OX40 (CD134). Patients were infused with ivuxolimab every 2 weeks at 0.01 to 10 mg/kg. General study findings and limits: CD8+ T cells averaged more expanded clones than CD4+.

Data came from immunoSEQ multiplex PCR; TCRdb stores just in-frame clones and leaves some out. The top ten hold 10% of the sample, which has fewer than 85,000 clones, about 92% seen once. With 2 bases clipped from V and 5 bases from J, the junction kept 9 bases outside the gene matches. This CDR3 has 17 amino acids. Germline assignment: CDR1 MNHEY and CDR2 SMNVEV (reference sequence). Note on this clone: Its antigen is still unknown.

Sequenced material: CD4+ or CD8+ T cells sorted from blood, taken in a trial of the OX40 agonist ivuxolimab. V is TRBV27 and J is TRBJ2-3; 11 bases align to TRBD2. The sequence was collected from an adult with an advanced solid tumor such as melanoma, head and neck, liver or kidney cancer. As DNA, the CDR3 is TGTGCCAGCAGTTTACTCCGTAGCGGGGGGGCCAAAGATACGCAGTATTTT. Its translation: CASSLLRSGGAKDTQYF.